This T cell receptor (beta chain) came from a study of T cell responses to AZD1222 COVID-19 vaccine. Overall study results and limits: The study found Spike-specific TCR breadth and depth rose after two AZD1222 doses. Spike was spanned by vaccine-associated CD4 TCRs, with dominance at 160-218 and 743-854.

Repertoires were generated with immunoSEQ multiplex PCR, while TCRdb's copy carries only in-frame clones and drops some. The sample lists about 110,000 clones, about 81% occurring once. The table lists this clone with a few counts. Antigen unknown. Trimming pared 6 bases from V and 0 bases from J, leaving 9 bases between. CDR1 is MRHNA, CDR2 SNTAGT, per germline. The CDR3 is 15 residues long. The V and J genes are TRBV6-4 and TRBJ2-6; no clear D gene. Material: peripheral blood, obtained on day 0 of AZD1222 vaccination. The receptor comes from an adult in good health. The CDR3 loop reads CASSATISGANVLTF. In DNA, the CDR3 is TGTGCCAGCAGCGCGACAATCTCTGGGGCCAACGTCCTGACTTTC.